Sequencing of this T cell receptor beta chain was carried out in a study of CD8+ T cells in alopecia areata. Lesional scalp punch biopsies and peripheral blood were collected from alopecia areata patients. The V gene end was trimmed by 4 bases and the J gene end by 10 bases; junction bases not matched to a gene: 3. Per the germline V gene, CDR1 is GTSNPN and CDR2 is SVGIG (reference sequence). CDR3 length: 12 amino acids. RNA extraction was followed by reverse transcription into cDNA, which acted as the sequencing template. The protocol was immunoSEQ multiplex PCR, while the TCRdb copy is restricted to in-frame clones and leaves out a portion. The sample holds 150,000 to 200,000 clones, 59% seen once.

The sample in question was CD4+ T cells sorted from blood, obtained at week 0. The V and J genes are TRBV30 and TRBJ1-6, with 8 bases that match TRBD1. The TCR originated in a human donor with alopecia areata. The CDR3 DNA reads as TGTGCCTGGAACTCAGGGGGCTCACCCCTCCACTTT. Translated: CAWNSGGSPLHF.